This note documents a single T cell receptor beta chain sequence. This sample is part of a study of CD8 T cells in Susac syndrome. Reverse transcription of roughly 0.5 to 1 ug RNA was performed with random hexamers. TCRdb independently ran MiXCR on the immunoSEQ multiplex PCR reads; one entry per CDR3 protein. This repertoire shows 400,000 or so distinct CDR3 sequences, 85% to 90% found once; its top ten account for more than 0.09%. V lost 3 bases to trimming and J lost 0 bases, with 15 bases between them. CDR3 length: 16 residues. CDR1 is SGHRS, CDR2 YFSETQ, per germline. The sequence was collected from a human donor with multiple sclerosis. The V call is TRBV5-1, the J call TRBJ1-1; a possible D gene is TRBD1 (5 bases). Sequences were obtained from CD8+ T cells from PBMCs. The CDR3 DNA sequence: TGCGCCAGCAGCTGGGCCGGGACGAAGGTGAACACTGAAGCTTTCTTT. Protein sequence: CASSWAGTKVNTEAFF.